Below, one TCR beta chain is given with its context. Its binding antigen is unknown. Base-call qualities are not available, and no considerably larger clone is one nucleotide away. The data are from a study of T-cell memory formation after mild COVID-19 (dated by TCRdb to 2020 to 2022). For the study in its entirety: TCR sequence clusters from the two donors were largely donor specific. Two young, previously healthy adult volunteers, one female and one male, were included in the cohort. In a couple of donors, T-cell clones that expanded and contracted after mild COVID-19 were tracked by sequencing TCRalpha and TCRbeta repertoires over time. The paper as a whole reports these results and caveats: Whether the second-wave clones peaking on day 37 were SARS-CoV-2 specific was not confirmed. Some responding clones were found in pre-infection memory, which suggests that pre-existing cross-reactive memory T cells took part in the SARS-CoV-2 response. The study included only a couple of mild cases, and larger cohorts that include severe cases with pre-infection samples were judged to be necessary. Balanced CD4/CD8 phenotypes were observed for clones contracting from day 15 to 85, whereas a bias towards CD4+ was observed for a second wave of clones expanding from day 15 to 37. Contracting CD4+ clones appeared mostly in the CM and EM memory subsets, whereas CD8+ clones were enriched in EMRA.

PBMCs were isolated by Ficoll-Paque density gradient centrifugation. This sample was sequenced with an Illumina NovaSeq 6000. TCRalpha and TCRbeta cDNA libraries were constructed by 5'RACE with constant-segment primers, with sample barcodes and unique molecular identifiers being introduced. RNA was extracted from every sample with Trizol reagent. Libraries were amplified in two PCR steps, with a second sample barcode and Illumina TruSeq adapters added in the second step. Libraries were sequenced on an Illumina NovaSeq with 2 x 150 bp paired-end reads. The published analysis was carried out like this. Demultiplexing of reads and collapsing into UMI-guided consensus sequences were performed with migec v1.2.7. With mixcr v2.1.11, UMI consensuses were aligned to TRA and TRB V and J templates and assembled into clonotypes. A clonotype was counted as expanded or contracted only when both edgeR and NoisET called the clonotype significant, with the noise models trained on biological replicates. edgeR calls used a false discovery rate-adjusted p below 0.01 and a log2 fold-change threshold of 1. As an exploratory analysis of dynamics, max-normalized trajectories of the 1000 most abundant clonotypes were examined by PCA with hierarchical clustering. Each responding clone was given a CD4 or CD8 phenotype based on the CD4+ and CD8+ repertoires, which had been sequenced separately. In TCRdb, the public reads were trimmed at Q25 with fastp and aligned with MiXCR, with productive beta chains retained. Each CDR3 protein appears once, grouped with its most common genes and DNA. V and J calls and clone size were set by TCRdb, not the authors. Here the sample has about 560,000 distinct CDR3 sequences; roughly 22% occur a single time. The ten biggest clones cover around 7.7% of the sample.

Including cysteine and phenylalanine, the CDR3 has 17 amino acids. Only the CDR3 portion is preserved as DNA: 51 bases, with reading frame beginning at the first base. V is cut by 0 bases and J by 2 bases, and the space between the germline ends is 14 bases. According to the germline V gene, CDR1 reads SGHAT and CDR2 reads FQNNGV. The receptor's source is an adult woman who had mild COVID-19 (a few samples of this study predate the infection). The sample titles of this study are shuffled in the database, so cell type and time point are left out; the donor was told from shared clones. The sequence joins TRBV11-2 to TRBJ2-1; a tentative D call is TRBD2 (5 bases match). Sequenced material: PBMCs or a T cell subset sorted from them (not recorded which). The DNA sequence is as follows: TGTGCCAGCAGCTTAGATTCCCGGGAAAGAACCTACAATGAGCAGTTCTTC. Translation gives CASSLDSRERTYNEQFF.